The 24 T cell receptor beta chains below come from one sample, sequenced in a study of spatial heterogeneity in lung cancer. These receptors have no identified antigens. The sample's time point: sample taken at primary tumor resection. TCRdb redid the calling of the 5' RACE reads with MiXCR, one entry per CDR3 protein. The sample carries tens of thousands of distinct CDR3 sequences, around 6.6% recorded once. Points from the study as a whole: In tumors, expanded intratumoral alpha and beta TCR counts tracked mutation counts.

The sequencing here drew on lung tumor tissue, taken at surgery. The receptors come from a male donor with early-stage non-small cell lung cancer.

This clonotype was seen at least ten times. The rearrangement joins TRBV7-2 to TRBJ2-3, with 8 bases lining up with TRBD2. The V gene end was trimmed by 3 bases and the J gene end by 6 bases; junction bases not matched to a gene: 8. The CDR3 runs to 15 residues. Germline V gene sequence: CDR1 SGHTA, CDR2 FQGNSA. CDR3 in DNA: TGTGCCAGCAGCTTCCAGGCGGGGGGTCGGGATACGCAGTATTTT. It specifies CASSFQAGGRDTQYF.

At least ten counts were recorded for this clonotype. The J gene is TRBJ2-3, the V gene TRBV12-3 or TRBV12-4, with TRBD2 as a possible D gene (6 bases). The CDR3 is 15 residues long. Trimming took 3 bases from V and 3 from J, leaving 13 bases between them. CDR3 region: CASSFLRGGTDTQYF. The DNA for the CDR3 is TGTGCCAGCAGTTTTCTGCGGGGCGGGACAGATACGCAGTATTTT.

The sample holds many counts of this clonotype. The chain combines TRBV20-1 with TRBJ2-2, with TRBD1 identical over 9 bases. The germline CDR1 and CDR2 sequences are DFQATT and SNEGSKA (reference sequence). The CDR3 is 14 residues long. Trimming cost V 8 bases and J 4 bases; bases outside gene matches: 8. The CDR3 sequence is CSTDRGLSTGELFF. In nucleotides, the CDR3 is TGCAGTACCGACAGGGGGTTAAGCACCGGGGAGCTGTTTTTT.

This clonotype was detected ten times or more. V is TRBV20-1 and J is TRBJ2-7, with D possibly being TRBD1 or TRBD2 (7 bases each). Trimming left V 6 bases short and J 4 bases short, with 10 bases between. The CDR3 extends over 11 amino acids. Per the germline V gene, CDR1 is DFQATT and CDR2 is SNEGSKA (reference sequence). The CDR3 DNA follows: TGCAGTGCCAGGGGGGGGTACGAGCAGTACTTC. As protein: CSARGGYEQYF.

This clonotype was detected ten times or more. The V call is TRBV2, the J call TRBJ1-1, with a weak D call TRBD1 (5 bases). V dropped 11 bases and J dropped 8 bases, with 21 bases sitting between them. From germline, CDR1 is SNHLY and CDR2 FYNNEI. The CDR3 covers 13 residues. CDR3 sequence (DNA): TGTGCCCCTCGGGACGGTTCCGAGGGAGAAGCTTTCTTT. It yields the protein CAPRDGSEGEAFF.

This clonotype was detected many times. The chain uses TRBV28 and TRBJ1-6; TRBD1 might be the D (6 bases). Trimming pared 6 bases from V and 3 bases from J, leaving 12 bases between. CDR1 and CDR2 (germline): MDHEN, SYDVKM. This CDR3 spans 15 amino acids. The CDR3 protein is CASSVQGYYNSPLHF. The CDR3 DNA reads TGTGCCAGCAGCGTACAGGGTTACTATAATTCACCCCTCCACTTT.

This clonotype appeared many times. CDR3 coding DNA: TGTGCCAGCAGGGGGTCGGGAGGGCCTTCCTACAATGAGCAGTTCTTC. Protein product: CASRGSGGPSYNEQFF. This sequence joins TRBV7-6 and TRBJ2-1, with TRBD2 matching over 8 bases. The V gene end was trimmed by 6 bases and the J gene end by 1 base; junction bases not matched to a gene: 8. The CDR3 consists of 16 residues. Germline CDR1 reads SGHVS; CDR2 reads FNYEAQ.

This clonotype was found many times. The V gene is TRBV28, the J gene TRBJ1-4; TRBD1 matches 7 bases. The CDR3 totals 14 residues. J lost 10 bases, V lost 4 bases, and 9 bases had no gene match. Germline V gene data show CDR1 as MDHEN and CDR2 as SYDVKM. The CDR3 DNA reads TGTGCCAGCAGTTCCGGACAGGTCGTCGGAAAACTGTTTTTT. Encoded protein: CASSSGQVVGKLFF.

The sample holds many counts of this clonotype. V and J are TRBV20-1 and TRBJ2-5; 10 positions match TRBD1. J lost 4 bases, V lost 5 bases, and 10 bases had no gene match. Germline V lookup: CDR1 DFQATT, CDR2 SNEGSKA (reference sequence). The CDR3 covers 15 residues. The CDR3 region is CSASGQGVMRETQYF. The CDR3 DNA reads as TGCAGTGCTTCAGGACAGGGGGTAATGAGAGAGACCCAGTACTTC.

In its sample, this clonotype was seen many times. The chain combines TRBV5-1 with TRBJ1-2, with D maybe TRBD1 (5 bases). Between the trimmed V and J ends, which lost 0 bases and 8 bases, there was a span of 11 bases. The germline gives CDR1 SGHRS, CDR2 YFSETQ. The CDR3 is 13 residues long. CDR3 region: CASSLEGRVGYTF. CDR3 DNA: TGCGCCAGCAGCTTGGAGGGCAGGGTGGGCTACACCTTC.

This clonotype was seen ten or more times. The chain recombines TRBV7-2 with TRBJ2-2; 9 bases line up with TRBD1. The CDR3 runs 16 residues. J was trimmed by 5 bases and V by 5 bases; bases with no gene match: 9. Germline-derived CDR1 and CDR2 are SGHTA and FQGNSA. The chain's CDR3 is CASSAQGTGTTGELFF. CDR3 coding DNA: TGTGCCAGCAGCGCTCAAGGGACAGGGACGACCGGGGAGCTGTTTTTT.

The sample holds many counts of this clonotype. The chain employs TRBV14 and TRBJ1-2, with a weak D call TRBD1 (5 bases). The germline V gene has CDR1 SGHDN and CDR2 FVKESK. This CDR3 is 15 amino acids long. Trimming removed 1 base from V and 4 bases from J, with 13 bases in between. CDR3 loop: CASSQVGAKGYGYTF. Here the CDR3 DNA reads TGTGCCAGCAGCCAAGTAGGGGCCAAGGGCTATGGCTACACCTTC.

By frequency in the sample, this clonotype is medium-sized. V gene TRBV20-1 combines with J gene TRBJ1-5, with D tentatively TRBD1 (5 bases). Trimming removed 1 base at V and 5 bases at J, with 6 bases between. The CDR3 loop spans 12 amino acids. The V gene's germline CDR1 is DFQATT and CDR2 SNEGSKA (reference sequence). The CDR3 DNA follows: TGCAGTGCTAGAGTAGGGGATCAGCCCCAGCATTTT. Translated: CSARVGDQPQHF.

The rearrangement joins TRBV5-1 to TRBJ1-6, with TRBD1 matching 8 bases. Per the germline V gene, CDR1 is SGHRS and CDR2 is YFSETQ. Germline trimming cut 3 bases from V and 8 bases from J; bases unmatched to any gene: 4. The CDR3 loop spans 14 amino acids. For the CDR3, the DNA is TGCGCCAGCAGCTCCCAGGGGGCCGATTCACCCCTCCACTTT. Its protein product is CASSSQGADSPLHF. The full variable domain, rest sourced from reference TRBV5-1 and TRBJ1-6, is KAGVTQTPRYLIKTRGQQVTLSCSPISGHRSVSWYQQTPGQGLQFLFEYFSETQRNKGNFPGRFSGRQFSNSRSEMNVSTLELGDSALYLCASSSQGADSPLHFGNGTRLTVT.

This clonotype was seen only a few times. This chain connects TRBV5-1 to TRBJ2-1; possible D gene TRBD2, 6 bases. Germline V gene sequence: CDR1 SGHRS, CDR2 YFSETQ. Trimming left V 2 bases short and J 5 bases short, with 11 bases between. The CDR3 spans 14 residues. The CDR3 here is CASSLRGTDNEQFF. DNA for the CDR3: TGCGCCAGCAGCTTACGAGGGACTGACAATGAGCAGTTCTTC.

There are many counts of this clonotype. This chain connects TRBV29-1 to TRBJ2-1; 10 bases align to TRBD2. This CDR3 comprises 16 residues. V gave up 1 base and J gave up 4 bases; unmatched junction bases: 7. Germline CDR1 and CDR2: SQVTM and ANQGSEA. The CDR3 sequence is CSVEGSGGAKYNEQFF. The CDR3 DNA is TGCAGCGTTGAAGGGAGCGGGGGGGCCAAATACAATGAGCAGTTCTTC.

In this sample, this clonotype turned up a few times. V gene TRBV12-3 or TRBV12-4 combines with J gene TRBJ2-2; TRBD2 matches at 10 bases. The junction had 5 bases not matched to a gene; V was cut back by 4 bases and J by 6 bases. CDR3 length: 15 amino acids. Here the CDR3 reads CASSSKTSGSGELFF. CDR3 sequence (DNA): TGTGCCAGCAGTTCTAAGACTAGCGGGTCCGGGGAGCTGTTTTTT.

J is TRBJ1-2 and V is TRBV10-3; 11 bases fit TRBD1. Germline assignment: CDR1 ENHRY and CDR2 SYGVKD. The CDR3 length is 15 residues. The trim removed 6 bases at V and 0 bases at J, leaving 3 bases unmatched. The CDR3 spells CAIRGQGDSNYGYTF. The CDR3 DNA reads TGTGCCATCAGGGGACAGGGGGATTCTAACTATGGCTACACCTTC.

This clonotype has a count of ten or more. The gene calls are TRBV12-3 or TRBV12-4 and TRBJ2-2; TRBD1 agrees at 7 bases. The length of the CDR3 is 17 residues. V lost 6 bases to trimming and J lost 6 bases; unmatched junction nucleotides: 16. The CDR3 loop reads CASSRGQLAPFAGELFF. The DNA for the CDR3 is TGTGCCAGCAGCCGGGGACAGTTAGCGCCTTTTGCCGGGGAGCTGTTTTTT.

This clonotype showed up many times. The chain has TRBV28 and TRBJ2-3; TRBD2 agrees at 11 bases. V shed 6 bases and J 7 bases; nucleotides not matched to a gene: 15. CDR1 and CDR2 (germline): MDHEN, SYDVKM. The CDR3 is 17 residues long. The CDR3 region has the DNA TGTGCCAGCAGCCCTTCCCTGACTAGCGGGAATTCAAATACGCAGTATTTT. It specifies CASSPSLTSGNSNTQYF. Full variable domain (outside the CDR3, taken from reference TRBV28 and TRBJ2-3): DVKVTQSSRYLVKRTGEKVFLECVQDMDHENMFWYRQDPGLGLRLIYFSYDVKMKEKGDIPEGYSVSREKKERFSLILESASTNQTSMYLCASSPSLTSGNSNTQYFGPGTRLTVL.

The table lists this clonotype with many counts. The rearrangement links TRBV20-1 to TRBJ1-5; D is ambiguous. V lost 2 bases and J 1 base, leaving 9 bases between the germline ends. The CDR3 length is 14 residues. Germline values: CDR1 DFQATT, CDR2 SNEGSKA (reference sequence). The CDR3 DNA reads as TGCAGTGCTAGATTGGGGATGAGCAATCAGCCCCAGCATTTT. This codes for CSARLGMSNQPQHF.

This clonotype was counted at least ten times. The chain is built from TRBV5-1 and TRBJ2-2, with D possibly matching TRBD2 (5 bases). CDR1 is SGHRS, CDR2 YFSETQ, per germline. The ends were cut back, 8 bases at V and 4 bases at J, with 9 bases in the middle. This CDR3 has 12 residues. CDR3 loop: CASGSGTGELFF. CDR3 DNA sequence: TGCGCCAGTGGAAGCGGCACCGGGGAGCTGTTTTTT.

At least ten counts were recorded for this clonotype. The chain recombines TRBV12-3 or TRBV12-4 with TRBJ1-5; D is ambiguous. V lost 2 bases and J lost 2, with 10 bases in between. This CDR3 has 15 amino acids. The CDR3 nucleotides read TGTGCCAGCAGTTTATCCTCATCGGGCAATCAGCCCCAGCATTTT. This translates into CASSLSSSGNQPQHF.

On this clonotype: This may come from a read error, since a much larger clone is one base off. J is TRBJ2-1 and V is TRBV7-2; 8 bases map to TRBD2. Germline V lookup: CDR1 SGHTA, CDR2 FQGNSA. The CDR3 runs to 12 residues. V dropped 2 bases and J dropped 13; count of bases not matched to a gene: 4. The DNA for the CDR3 is TGTGCCAGCAGCTTACCCGGACTAGCTCAGTTCTTC. Amino acid sequence: CASSLPGLAQFF.